The T cell receptor (beta chain) described here comes from a study of beta chain features in type 1 diabetes. Notes on the study in general: For type 1 diabetes patients, VDJ junctions showed fewer insertions and more deletions.

This clone was picked up a small number of times. Its antigen is still unknown. The study reverse transcribed the entire isolated RNA, so it sequenced expressed TCRB transcripts. Sequencing of naive, central memory and regulatory T cell samples gave an average of around 4 million reads. Assay: immunoSEQ multiplex PCR; the TCRdb copy retains only in-frame clones and omits some. The data hold 450,000 to 550,000 clones, with roughly 30% observed a single time. Germline lookup yields CDR1 SGHDN and CDR2 FVKESK. The CDR3 is 14 residues long. The V end lost 2 bases, the J end lost 0 bases, and 7 bases lay between the germline ends.

The sequence came from a man aged 18 to 35 in good health. Sequenced input: naive CD4+ T cells from blood. The V call is TRBV14, the J call TRBJ2-5, with D hard to call. The CDR3 here is CASSQFSNQETQYF. CDR3 coding DNA: TGTGCCAGCAGCCAATTCAGCAACCAAGAGACCCAGTACTTC.